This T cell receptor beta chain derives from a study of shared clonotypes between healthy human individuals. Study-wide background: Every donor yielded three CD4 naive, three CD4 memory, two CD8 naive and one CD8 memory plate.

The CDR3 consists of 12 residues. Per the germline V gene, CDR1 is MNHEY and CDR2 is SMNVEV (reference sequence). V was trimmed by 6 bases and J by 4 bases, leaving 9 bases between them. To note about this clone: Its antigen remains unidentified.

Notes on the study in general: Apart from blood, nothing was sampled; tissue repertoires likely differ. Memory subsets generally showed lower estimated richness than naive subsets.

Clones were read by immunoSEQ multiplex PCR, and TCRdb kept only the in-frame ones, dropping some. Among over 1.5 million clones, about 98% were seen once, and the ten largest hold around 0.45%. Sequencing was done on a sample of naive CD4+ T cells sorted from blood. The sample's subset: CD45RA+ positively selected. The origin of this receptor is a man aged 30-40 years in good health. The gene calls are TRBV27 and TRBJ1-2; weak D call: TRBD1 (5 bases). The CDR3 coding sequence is TGTGCCAGCAGGGGACCTACCTATGGCTACACCTTC. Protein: CASRGPTYGYTF.